The clone carrying this T cell receptor (beta chain) was seen just once. This sample is part of a study of blood T cell repertoires in COVID-19. Overall study: Sample material is recorded as cDNA or gDNA derived from T cells, B-cell-depleted T cells, or PBMCs.

Original processing methods: Amplified reference gene primers provided the basis for estimating nucleated cell counts. Sequencing was performed with immunoSEQ multiplex PCR; in TCRdb, only in-frame clones are kept and a portion is missing. D and trimming were read from the DNA, whereas the V and J calls and clone size are those reported in that table. The sample lists about 200,000 clones; more than 85% were seen once. The CDR3 totals 14 residues. The germline V gene encodes CDR1 LNHDA and CDR2 SQIVND (reference sequence). V lost 5 bases, J lost 8 bases, and 16 bases lay in between. Seattle's cohort entered during active infection and was followed longitudinally.

The origin of this receptor is a woman aged 50 to 65 with COVID-19, enrolled during active disease. The chain combines TRBV19 with TRBJ2-4; D might be TRBD2 (5 bases). Sequenced material: peripheral blood. CDR3 sequence: CASSEGRRGYIQYF. In nucleotides, the CDR3 is TGTGCCAGTAGTGAGGGTAGACGGGGATACATTCAGTACTTC. Filled out from reference TRBV19 and TRBJ2-4, the complete variable domain reads DGGITQSPKYLFRKEGQNVTLSCEQNLNHDAMYWYRQDPGQGLRLIYYSQIVNDFQKGDIAEGYSVSREKKESFPLTVTSAQKNPTAFYLCASSEGRRGYIQYFGAGTRLSVL.